These T cell receptor beta chains were read from a single sample in a study of blood T cell repertoires in COVID-19. The data were produced by immunoSEQ multiplex PCR, yet TCRdb's version contains in-frame clones alone and is incomplete. The data show some 190,000 clones, with roughly 84% seen just once and about 11% held by the top ten. Material: peripheral blood. These receptors all come from a woman of 80 years or more with active or convalescent COVID-19. Both conserved end residues are part of each CDR3. A D gene is named only where the DNA matches it firmly. Clone size, where shown, is once, few, many, or a class for clones that have expanded.

j_gene,v_gene,abundance,d_gene,CDR3nt,CDR3aa
TRBJ2-7,TRBV7-3,.,.,TGTGCCAGCAGCTTAACCGGCGGGGCGCAAGGCGAGCAGTACTTC,CASSLTGGAQGEQYF
TRBJ2-7,TRBV9,many,.,TGTGCCAGCAGCGCCCGCGGGGTTAGCGAGCAGTACTTC,CASSARGVSEQYF
TRBJ2-6,TRBV7-9,.,TRBD1,TGTGCCAGCAGCTCCCGGACAGGGACCTTCTCTGGGGCCAACGTCCTGACTTTC,CASSSRTGTFSGANVLTF
TRBJ1-4,TRBV29-1,.,.,TGCAGCGTTGGCGGGGGAACCGAAAAACTGTTTTTT,CSVGGGTEKLFF
TRBJ1-1,TRBV25-1,once,TRBD1,TGTGCCAGCAGTGGAGAGGGACAGTCCGAAGCTTTCTTT,CASSGEGQSEAFF
TRBJ2-1,TRBV5-1,.,.,TGCGCCAGCAGCAACCCGGGTTGGAATGAGCAGTTCTTC,CASSNPGWNEQFF
TRBJ2-7,TRBV6-5,once,.,TGTGCCAGTCAGGGGCTCCACGAGCAGTACTTC,CASQGLHEQYF
TRBJ2-5,TRBV18,.,.,TGTGCCAGCTCACCTTCGGGGACTCAAGAGACCCAGTACTTC,CASSPSGTQETQYF
TRBJ1-2,TRBV7-3,.,TRBD1,TGTGCCAGCAGCTTAGACAGGGGGCTGCGTGGCTACACCTTC,CASSLDRGLRGYTF
TRBJ1-2,TRBV5-1,few,TRBD1,TGCGCCAGCAGCCGGGACAGGGGTCAGAACTATGGCTACACCTTC,CASSRDRGQNYGYTF
TRBJ1-1,TRBV6-5,.,TRBD1,TGTGCCAGCACACGGGGACAGGGGGCCGAAGCTTTCTTT,CASTRGQGAEAFF
TRBJ1-2,TRBV13,.,.,TGTGCCAGCAGCCTTTTTGCGGGAGTAGGAGATGGCTACACCTTC,CASSLFAGVGDGYTF
TRBJ2-5,TRBV19,.,.,TGTGCCAGTAGTATGGCGGAAGAGACCCAGTACTTC,CASSMAEETQYF
TRBJ1-5,TRBV19,.,.,TGTGCCAGTAGTATAGACTATGATCAGCCCCAGCATTTT,CASSIDYDQPQHF
TRBJ2-5,TRBV7-3,.,TRBD1,TGTGCCAGCAGCTCGACTGCGGCGACAGGGGACCAAGAGACCCAGTACTTC,CASSSTAATGDQETQYF
TRBJ2-3,TRBV29-1,.,TRBD2,TGCAGCGTTGAGGAGACTAGCGGGTACACAGATACGCAGTATTTT,CSVEETSGYTDTQYF
TRBJ1-1,TRBV2,.,.,TGTGCCAGCAGTCCCCCGGACACTCTCACTGAAGCTTTCTTT,CASSPPDTLTEAFF
TRBJ1-1,TRBV18,.,.,TGTGCCAGCTCACCCACCCGGGGTACTGAAGCTTTCTTT,CASSPTRGTEAFF
TRBJ2-1,TRBV7-3,.,TRBD2,TGTGCCAGCAGCCCAACCAGGAGCGGGAGTTTAAATGAGCAGTTCTTC,CASSPTRSGSLNEQFF
TRBJ2-3,TRBV10-1,.,TRBD1,TGCGCCAGCAGCGGGCCGACAGGGACGCAGTATTTT,CASSGPTGTQYF
TRBJ1-5,TRBV15,.,.,TGTGCCACCAGCAGAGGGAGAACTCATAATCAGCCCCAGCATTTT,CATSRGRTHNQPQHF
TRBJ2-7,TRBV20-1,.,.,TGCAGTGCTAGAGGAAAGACTGAGCAGTACTTC,CSARGKTEQYF
TRBJ1-3,TRBV5-1,.,TRBD1,TGCGCCAGCAGCTATGATCCGACAGGGGCGACTGGAAACACCATATATTTT,CASSYDPTGATGNTIYF
TRBJ2-1,TRBV6-5,.,TRBD2,TGTGCCAGCAGTTACTCGCTAGCGGGGACCTACAATGAGCAGTTCTTC,CASSYSLAGTYNEQFF
TRBJ1-3,TRBV5-1,few,TRBD1,TGCGCCAGCACCAGGACAGGGCTCGGGGCCCGAAACACCATATATTTT,CASTRTGLGARNTIYF
TRBJ1-1,TRBV28,.,.,TGTGCCAGCAGTTTTATCGAGGGCTTGGACACTGAAGCTTTCTTT,CASSFIEGLDTEAFF
TRBJ2-3,TRBV21-1,.,.,TGTGCCAGCCCTGACACTAGCACAGATACGCAGTATTTT,CASPDTSTDTQYF
TRBJ2-2,TRBV9,.,.,TGTGCCAGCAGCGCTGATAGATTGAACACCGGGGAGCTGTTTTTT,CASSADRLNTGELFF
TRBJ1-4,TRBV7-3,.,.,TGTGCCAGCAGAAAATACGCCAGGGCAGCCAAAAATGAAAAACTGTTTTTT,CASRKYARAAKNEKLFF
TRBJ2-6,TRBV2,few,TRBD2,TGTGCCAGCAGTATTGCCCTAGCGGGGCTCTCTGGGGCCAACGTCCTGACTTTC,CASSIALAGLSGANVLTF
TRBJ1-1,TRBV12-3/TRBV12-4,.,.,TGTGCCAGCACCTCAATCGTCGGTGAAGCTTTCTTT,CASTSIVGEAFF
TRBJ2-5,TRBV5-1,.,.,TGCGCCAGCAGCTCAGGGACAATCCAAGAGACCCAGTACTTC,CASSSGTIQETQYF
TRBJ2-1,TRBV5-1,.,TRBD1,TGCGCCACCGGACAGGGTTCTGCCTACAATGAGCAGTTCTTC,CATGQGSAYNEQFF
TRBJ1-1,TRBV10-3,.,TRBD1,TGTGCCATCGAAGGACAGGGGGCTGAAGCTTTCTTT,CAIEGQGAEAFF
TRBJ1-6,TRBV15,.,.,TGTGCCACCACTGCGCGATCCTATAATTCACCCCTCCACTTT,CATTARSYNSPLHF
TRBJ2-7,TRBV29-1,.,.,TGCAGCGTTGAAGATGAGGAGGGGGCTACCTACGAGCAGTACTTC,CSVEDEEGATYEQYF
TRBJ2-5,TRBV24-1,.,.,TGTGCCACCAGTGATTCTTACCAAGAGACCCAGTACTTC,CATSDSYQETQYF
TRBJ2-4,TRBV19,.,TRBD2,TGTGCCAGTAGTAGGGGACTAGCGGGAGAGGTCGAGCCCAAAAACATTCAGTACTTC,CASSRGLAGEVEPKNIQYF
TRBJ2-7,TRBV6-1,.,.,TGTGCCAGCAGTGAAGTAGCGGAAAGCTCCTACGAGCAGTACTTC,CASSEVAESSYEQYF
TRBJ2-3,TRBV2,.,TRBD1,TGTGCCAGCCGATCTACGACAGGGTCGGCAGATACGCAGTATTTT,CASRSTTGSADTQYF